The sequence of this T cell receptor beta chain was determined in a study of blood T cell repertoires in COVID-19. At the level of the study: Acute and convalescent COVID-19 specimens originated in the United States, Italy and Spain. Sources were T cells, B-cell-depleted T cells, or PBMCs; the material itself was cDNA or gDNA.

Study processing details: Amplifying reference gene primers gave estimates of nucleated cell counts. Clones were read by immunoSEQ multiplex PCR, and TCRdb kept only the in-frame ones, dropping some. V and J calls and clone size come straight from that table; D and trimming were deduced from the DNA. In the table there are roughly 78,000 clones, roughly nine tenths of which are singletons. V shed 4 bases and J 5 bases; nucleotides not matched to a gene: 7. The CDR3 has 16 amino acids. Per germline, CDR1 MDHEN and CDR2 SYDVKM. V and J are TRBV28 and TRBJ2-1, with TRBD2 matching over 11 bases. The source material was peripheral blood. The clonotype was recovered from a woman aged 55-69 years with acute or convalescent COVID-19. The CDR3 coding sequence is TGTGCCAGCAGTTCCACCGGGACTAGCGGACACAATGAGCAGTTCTTC. Translating it yields CASSSTGTSGHNEQFF.